This record concerns one TCR beta chain sequence. In the study's own analysis: Estimated nucleated cell counts came from reference gene primer amplification. Method: immunoSEQ multiplex PCR; TCRdb's copy keeps in-frame clones and lacks some. V and J calls plus clone size are reproduced from that table; the DNA served to infer D and trimming. The data show about 200,000 clones, approximately 90% seen once. Seattle patients were enrolled during active infection and followed longitudinally. This sample was included in a study of blood T cell repertoires in COVID-19. Study-wide context: Researchers got acute and convalescent COVID-19 samples from the United States, Italy and Spain. The cDNA or gDNA used as material had been derived from T cells, B-cell-depleted T cells, or PBMCs.

Sample: peripheral blood. The clonotype comes from a man aged 45-65 years with COVID-19, enrolled during active disease.

The DNA of the CDR3 is TGTGCCAGCAGTTACGTCGAGACAGCGACCGAGACCCAGTACTTC. As protein: CASSYVETATETQYF. The chain couples TRBV6-2 or TRBV6-3 to TRBJ2-5; tentative D call: TRBD1 (5 bases). Germline V CDR1 and CDR2: MNHEY, SVGEGT. V dropped 2 bases and J dropped 5 bases, with 15 bases sitting between them. The CDR3 is 15 amino acids.